Below, 28 T cell receptor beta chains from the same sample are listed, as sequenced in a study of blood T cell repertoires in COVID-19 (TCRdb year 2020). Library generation was performed with the immunoSEQ multiplex PCR assay. Not all clones reach the TCRdb copy of this immuneACCESS table, which keeps in-frame sequences only. Checked studies attribute under half of the gap to unresolved V genes and leave the rest unexplained. The sample table shows about 180,000 clones, and approximately 90% are seen once. The top ten clones comprise about 1.6% of the sample. Sequenced sample: peripheral blood. The receptors shown here come from a woman aged 50 to 60 with acute or convalescent COVID-19.

The chain has TRBV7-2 and TRBJ1-2; the match to TRBD1 covers 7 bases. Unmatched junction bases numbered 6, after V lost 6 bases and J lost 5 bases. Germline V CDR1 and CDR2: SGHTA, FQGNSA. The CDR3 spans 13 residues. CDR3 in amino acids: CASRIGGAYGYTF. In nucleotides, the CDR3 is TGTGCCAGCAGGATAGGGGGCGCGTATGGCTACACCTTC.

This chain uses TRBV19 with TRBJ1-1; 11 bases match TRBD1. This CDR3 spans 13 amino acids. Germline V gene lookup returns CDR1 LNHDA and CDR2 SQIVND (reference sequence). V lost 6 bases, J lost 6 bases, and 3 bases stayed unmatched. Here the CDR3 reads CASSRGQGAEAFF. DNA of the CDR3: TGTGCCAGTAGCAGGGGACAGGGGGCTGAAGCTTTCTTT.

This chain connects TRBV19 to TRBJ1-6; tentatively, D is TRBD1 (6 bases). This CDR3 is 13 amino acids long. The V gene lost 7 bases and the J gene lost 8 bases, with 12 bases spanning the gap. Germline loops: CDR1 LNHDA, CDR2 SQIVND (reference sequence). This CDR3 reads CASNTGWDSPLHF. CDR3 DNA sequence: TGTGCCAGTAACACAGGGTGGGATTCACCCCTCCACTTT.

V is TRBV7-9 and J is TRBJ1-6; D is ambiguous. Between the trimmed V and J ends, which lost 7 bases and 7 bases, there was a span of 20 bases. The CDR3 contains 16 residues. Germline V gene sequence: CDR1 SEHNR, CDR2 FQNEAQ (reference sequence). CDR3 nucleotides: TGTGCCAGCAAGAGAGCGGAGGACGGAGGAAATTCACCCCTCCACTTT. It codes for CASKRAEDGGNSPLHF.

The rearrangement links TRBV27 to TRBJ1-2; 8 bases align to TRBD1. J lost 6 bases, V lost 5 bases, and 8 bases had no gene match. Germline lookup yields CDR1 MNHEY and CDR2 SMNVEV (reference sequence). This CDR3 has 14 residues. The CDR3 region has the DNA TGTGCCAGCAGTATAGACAGGGGAACGGATGGCTACACCTTC. Translating gives CASSIDRGTDGYTF.

This rearrangement joins TRBV19 to TRBJ2-1, with TRBD2 matching 15 bases. The J segment lost 3 bases and the V segment lost 6 bases, leaving 12 bases of the junction unmatched. CDR3 length: 19 amino acids. CDR1 is LNHDA and CDR2 is SQIVND in the germline V gene (reference sequence). DNA for the CDR3: TGTGCCAGTAGACACCATGGACTAGCGGGGGGGGCAGGCTACAATGAGCAGTTCTTC. This translates into CASRHHGLAGGAGYNEQFF.

For the CDR3, the DNA is TGTGCCAGCAGCTTTTCAGGGTCCTACAATGAGCAGTTCTTC. Translating it yields CASSFSGSYNEQFF. The V gene is TRBV7-2, the J gene TRBJ2-1, with D possibly being TRBD1 (5 bases). CDR1 SGHTA and CDR2 FQGNSA come from the germline V gene. The CDR3 totals 14 residues. V gave up 3 bases and J gave up 1 base, with 7 bases separating them.

This clone was counted a single time. The V and J genes are TRBV5-1 and TRBJ1-2; TRBD1 matches 9 bases. The CDR3 has 16 amino acids. Per the germline V gene, CDR1 is SGHRS and CDR2 is YFSETQ. The J segment lost 5 bases and the V segment lost 2 bases, leaving 10 bases of the junction unmatched. CDR3 region: CASSLELGTGIYGYTF. CDR3 nucleotides: TGCGCCAGCAGCTTAGAACTCGGGACAGGGATATATGGCTACACCTTC.

This chain joins TRBV6-6 and TRBJ1-2; the match to TRBD1 covers 7 bases. The junction had 6 bases not matched to a gene; V was cut back by 5 bases and J by 6 bases. CDR1 MNHNY and CDR2 SVGAGI come from the germline V gene (reference sequence). This CDR3 comprises 13 residues. The chain's CDR3 is CASSHGQVNGYTF. The CDR3 coding sequence is TGTGCCAGCAGTCACGGACAGGTGAATGGCTACACCTTC.

The J gene is TRBJ1-4, the V gene TRBV10-2; D remains unclear. This CDR3 region has 12 residues. Deletions cut 3 bases from V and 12 bases from J, with 11 bases between. The germline V gene has CDR1 WSHSY and CDR2 SAAADI. The CDR3 DNA is TGCGCCAGCAGTGACGGGAGATTTGAACTGTTTTTT. Translation gives CASSDGRFELFF.

This chain links TRBV9 with TRBJ1-1; D is possibly TRBD1 (6 bases). The CDR3 runs to 14 residues. CDR1 and CDR2 (germline): SGDLS, YYNGEE. The V end was cut by 2 bases, the J end by 4 bases, with 12 bases between. CDR3 protein: CASSVYREGTEAFF. CDR3 coding DNA: TGTGCCAGCAGCGTCTACAGGGAAGGCACTGAAGCTTTCTTT.

Only one count was recorded for this clone. The chain uses TRBV10-3 and TRBJ2-7; D gene ambiguous. V was shortened by 4 bases and J by 3 bases, with 10 bases between the two germline ends. Germline V gives CDR1 ENHRY, CDR2 SYGVKD. This CDR3 has 13 residues. Written as DNA, the CDR3 is TGTGCCATCAGTGCGACTTCGGGCTACGAGCAGTACTTC. It yields the protein CAISATSGYEQYF.

This chain uses TRBV6-5 with TRBJ2-7, with a weak D call TRBD1 (6 bases). With 0 bases removed from V and 3 bases from J, the gap between germline ends came to 9 bases. The CDR3 sequence is 14 residues long. CDR1 and CDR2 (germline): MNHEY, SVGAGI. The CDR3 loop reads CASSYSGHLYEQYF. As DNA, the CDR3 is TGTGCCAGCAGTTACTCGGGACACCTCTACGAGCAGTACTTC.

V gene TRBV29-1 combines with J gene TRBJ2-3, with 8 bases lining up with TRBD2. CDR3 length equals 16 residues. Germline trimming cut 1 base from V and 1 base from J; bases unmatched to any gene: 7. Per the germline V gene, CDR1 is SQVTM and CDR2 is ANQGSEA. The chain's CDR3 is CSVEARGGRGTDTQYF. DNA of the CDR3: TGCAGCGTTGAAGCTCGCGGGGGGCGCGGCACAGATACGCAGTATTTT.

V and J are TRBV6-5 and TRBJ1-4; D is possibly TRBD1 (6 bases). Germline values: CDR1 MNHEY, CDR2 SVGAGI. This CDR3 comprises 16 residues. Trimming stripped 4 bases from V and 8 bases from J, with 20 bases between. The CDR3 DNA sequence: TGTGCCAGCAGTTCCCACTATCCCCCCCAGGGGGAAAAACTGTTTTTT. It is translated as CASSSHYPPQGEKLFF.

This clone was detected a few times. This rearrangement joins TRBV7-8 to TRBJ1-3; D is unclear. The germline V gene has CDR1 SGHVS and CDR2 FQNEAQ. V was clipped by 5 bases and J by 0 bases, with 11 bases between them. The CDR3 contains 15 residues. In DNA form, the CDR3 reads TGTGCCAGCAGCCGTTCTCACGGCTCTGGAAACACCATATATTTT. Protein: CASSRSHGSGNTIYF.

The J gene is TRBJ2-3, the V gene TRBV7-2, with 15 bases fitting TRBD2. Germline V lookup: CDR1 SGHTA, CDR2 FQGNSA. V was clipped by 5 bases and J by 6 bases; unmatched bases: 9. This CDR3 is built from 17 residues. The CDR3 spells CASSLFGTSGGSDTQYF. For the CDR3, the DNA is TGTGCCAGCAGCCTTTTCGGGACTAGCGGGGGGTCGGATACGCAGTATTTT.

V and J are TRBV11-3 and TRBJ1-1; 9 bases are a match to TRBD1. Germline V CDR1 and CDR2: SGHNT, YENEEA. CDR3 length equals 16 residues. V shed 1 base and J 4 bases; nucleotides not matched to a gene: 7. Here the CDR3 reads CASSLAATGGRTEAFF. The CDR3 DNA follows: TGTGCCAGCAGCTTAGCAGCGACAGGGGGTCGCACTGAAGCTTTCTTT.

The chain couples TRBV27 to TRBJ1-2; D call uncertain. V was trimmed by 3 bases and J by 3 bases, leaving 14 bases between them. Germline V gene lookup returns CDR1 MNHEY and CDR2 SMNVEV (reference sequence). This CDR3 is 15 amino acids long. Here the CDR3 DNA reads TGTGCCAGCAGTTTCGGTAGCCCGAGCGACTATGGCTACACCTTC. Translating it yields CASSFGSPSDYGYTF.

The V call is TRBV6-2 or TRBV6-3, the J call TRBJ2-7; maybe TRBD1 (5 bases). V dropped 5 bases and J dropped 2 bases, with 10 bases sitting between them. Germline V gives CDR1 MNHEY, CDR2 SVGEGT. The CDR3 runs to 13 residues. CDR3 sequence (DNA): TGTGCCAGCAGTGGGGCCAGCACCTACGAGCAGTACTTC. Amino acid sequence: CASSGASTYEQYF.

This clone was seen just once. The chain couples TRBV24-1 to TRBJ2-3, with TRBD1 identical over 10 bases. The V segment lost 3 bases and the J segment 7 bases; nucleotides outside the gene matches: 6. In germline, CDR1 is KGHDR, CDR2 SFDVKD. The CDR3 consists of 15 residues. The CDR3 is CATSDPRQGAYTQYF. The CDR3 region has the DNA TGTGCCACCAGTGATCCCAGACAGGGGGCCTATACGCAGTATTTT.

The chain recombines TRBV5-1 with TRBJ2-3, with D possibly being TRBD1 (5 bases). This CDR3 contains 14 residues. Trimming cost V 0 bases and J 5 bases, with 10 bases left between them. Germline V gives CDR1 SGHRS, CDR2 YFSETQ. The CDR3 bases are TGCGCCAGCAGCTTGGGACAGCAGGGAGATACGCAGTATTTT. Its translation: CASSLGQQGDTQYF.

The rearrangement joins TRBV12-3 or TRBV12-4 to TRBJ2-7, with 7 bases matching TRBD2. V was clipped by 5 bases and J by 7 bases; unmatched bases: 8. This CDR3 is 13 amino acids long. The CDR3 protein is CASSPQRGGEQYF. The CDR3 bases are TGTGCCAGCAGTCCGCAGCGGGGAGGGGAGCAGTACTTC.

V and J are TRBV10-3 and TRBJ2-5, with 8 positions matching TRBD1. The germline gives CDR1 ENHRY, CDR2 SYGVKD. This CDR3 comprises 13 residues. V was pared by 4 bases and J by 3 bases, with 1 base of the junction left unmatched. The CDR3 sequence is CAISGTGKETQYF. The DNA of the CDR3 is TGTGCCATCAGTGGGACAGGGAAAGAGACCCAGTACTTC.

V is TRBV7-9 and J is TRBJ1-1, with D tentatively TRBD1 (6 bases). The V end lost 1 base, the J end lost 4 bases, and 16 bases lay between the germline ends. There are 16 residues in the CDR3. Germline loops: CDR1 SEHNR, CDR2 FQNEAQ (reference sequence). CDR3 in DNA: TGTGCCAGCAGCTTAGGAGCAGGGGCGGTCTTCACTGAAGCTTTCTTT. Encoded protein: CASSLGAGAVFTEAFF. Together with reference TRBV7-9 and TRBJ1-1, the CDR3 gives the full variable domain: DTGVSQNPRHKITKRGQNVTFRCDPISEHNRLYWYRQTLGQGPEFLTYFQNEAQLEKSRLLSDRFSAERPKGSFSTLEIQRTEQGDSAMYLCASSLGAGAVFTEAFFGQGTRLTVV.

This chain uses TRBV2 with TRBJ2-7; D is undetermined. The CDR3 is made up of 13 amino acids. CDR1 is SNHLY, CDR2 FYNNEI, per germline. Trimming took 3 bases from V and 5 from J, leaving 11 bases between them. CDR3 sequence: CASSEISLDEQYF. The CDR3 DNA is TGTGCCAGCAGTGAGATTAGCCTCGACGAGCAGTACTTC.

This clone has just a few counts. V and J are TRBV30 and TRBJ2-6, with unresolved D. V was shortened by 0 bases and J by 1 base, with 7 bases between the two germline ends. The CDR3 contains 15 residues. In germline, CDR1 is GTSNPN, CDR2 SVGIG (reference sequence). CDR3 sequence (DNA): TGTGCCTGGAGTGTAACGGGTTCTGGGGCCAACGTCCTGACTTTC. This translates into CAWSVTGSGANVLTF.

The chain joins TRBV12-5 to TRBJ1-5; unclear D gene. The CDR3 consists of 13 residues. Trimming left V 6 bases short and J 0 bases short, with 6 bases between. CDR1 is LGHNT, CDR2 FRNRAP, per germline. The CDR3 region is CASGLYSNQPQHF. CDR3 bases: TGTGCTAGTGGCTTATATAGCAATCAGCCCCAGCATTTT. The complete variable domain, with remaining parts taken from reference TRBV12-5 and TRBJ1-5, reads DARVTQTPRHKVTEMGQEVTMRCQPILGHNTVFWYRQTMMQGLELLAYFRNRAPLDDSGMPKDRFSAEMPDATLATLKIQPSEPRDSAVYFCASGLYSNQPQHFGDGTRLSIL.